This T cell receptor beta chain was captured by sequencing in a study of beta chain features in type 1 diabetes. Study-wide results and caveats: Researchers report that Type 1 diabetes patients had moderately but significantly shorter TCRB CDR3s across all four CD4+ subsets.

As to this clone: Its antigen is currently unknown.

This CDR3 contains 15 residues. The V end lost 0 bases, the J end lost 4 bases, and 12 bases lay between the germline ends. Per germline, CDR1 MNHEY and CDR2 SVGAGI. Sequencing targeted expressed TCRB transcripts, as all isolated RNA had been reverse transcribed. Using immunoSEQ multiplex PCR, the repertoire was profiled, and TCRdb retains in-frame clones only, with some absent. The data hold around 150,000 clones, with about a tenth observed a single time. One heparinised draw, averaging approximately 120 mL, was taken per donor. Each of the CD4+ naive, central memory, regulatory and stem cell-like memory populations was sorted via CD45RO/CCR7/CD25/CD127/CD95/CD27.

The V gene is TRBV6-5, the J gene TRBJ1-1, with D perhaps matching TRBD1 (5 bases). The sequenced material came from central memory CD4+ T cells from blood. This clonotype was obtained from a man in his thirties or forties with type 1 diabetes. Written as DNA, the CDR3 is TGTGCCAGCAGTTACTCGAATCAGGGTACCACTGAAGCTTTCTTT. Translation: CASSYSNQGTTEAFF.